These T cell receptor beta chains were read from a single sample in a study of T cell repertoires in cytomegalovirus infection. A single record per CDR3 protein comes from TCRdb applying MiXCR to the reads. Of roughly 200,000 distinct CDR3 sequences listed, about 15% are singletons. The sample was CD8+ T cells from PBMCs. The receptors were sampled from a human donor in good health (CMV status not recorded). Some clones in this sample may be carry-over from other donors' samples. The CDR3 runs from the conserved cysteine through the conserved F or W. D genes are given only for firm matches. Clone size is shown for a subset of rows, as once, few, many or a class of expanded clone.

length: 15; D: TRBD1; J: TRBJ2-7; size: few; V: TRBV7-9; CDR3: CASSADRGSSYEQYF; DNA: TGTGCCAGCAGCGCAGACAGGGGGAGCTCCTACGAGCAGTACTTC
length: 14; D: .; J: TRBJ2-2; size: few; V: TRBV12-3/TRBV12-4; CDR3: CASSATGNTGELFF; DNA: TGTGCCAGCAGCGCTACAGGGAACACCGGGGAGCTGTTTTTT
length: 15; D: .; J: TRBJ2-5; size: .; V: TRBV20-1; CDR3: CSAESSGQPGETQYF; DNA: TGCAGTGCTGAGAGTTCCGGGCAACCGGGAGAGACCCAGTACTTC
length: 12; D: TRBD2; J: TRBJ2-1; size: .; V: TRBV7-6; CDR3: CASSSGTSGMYF; DNA: TGTGCCAGCAGCTCCGGGACTAGCGGGATGTACTTC
length: 18; D: .; J: TRBJ2-6; size: few; V: TRBV19; CDR3: CASSTEGYGTIGANVLTF; DNA: TGTGCCAGTAGTACTGAAGGGTACGGGACCATTGGGGCCAACGTCCTGACTTTC
length: 14; D: .; J: TRBJ1-1; size: .; V: TRBV6-1; CDR3: CASSERTGTAEAFF; DNA: TGTGCCAGCAGTGAAAGAACAGGGACCGCTGAAGCTTTCTTT
length: 14; D: .; J: TRBJ2-2; size: .; V: TRBV7-3; CDR3: CASAKGLNTGELFF; DNA: TGTGCCAGCGCTAAGGGATTGAACACCGGGGAGCTGTTTTTT
length: 17; D: TRBD2; J: TRBJ2-1; size: few; V: TRBV4-3; CDR3: CASSQDIASGGDNEQFF; DNA: TGCGCCAGCAGCCAAGATATCGCTAGCGGGGGAGACAATGAGCAGTTCTTC
length: 16; D: TRBD1; J: TRBJ2-7; size: few; V: TRBV7-2; CDR3: CASSFHGTGASYEQYF; DNA: TGTGCCAGCAGCTTCCACGGGACAGGGGCTTCCTACGAGCAGTACTTC
length: 12; D: .; J: TRBJ1-1; size: few; V: TRBV19; CDR3: CASSIGTTEAFF; DNA: TGTGCCAGTAGTATAGGGACGACTGAAGCTTTCTTT
length: 15; D: .; J: TRBJ2-7; size: .; V: TRBV7-2; CDR3: CASSESGGPPYEQYF; DNA: TGTGCCAGCAGCGAAAGTGGGGGCCCCCCCTACGAGCAGTACTTC
length: 16; D: TRBD1; J: TRBJ2-1; size: .; V: TRBV6-2/TRBV6-3; CDR3: CASSLTIDRAHNEQFF; DNA: TGTGCCAGCAGTCTCACCATCGACAGGGCCCACAATGAGCAGTTCTTC
length: 13; D: .; J: TRBJ1-2; size: .; V: TRBV7-6; CDR3: CASSLHRPYGYTF; DNA: TGTGCCAGCAGCTTACACCGCCCCTATGGCTACACCTTC
length: 16; D: TRBD1; J: TRBJ1-5; size: .; V: TRBV7-2; CDR3: CASSPRGTGDGQPQHF; DNA: TGTGCCAGCAGCCCTAGGGGGACAGGGGACGGTCAGCCCCAGCATTTT
length: 12; D: .; J: TRBJ2-1; size: few; V: TRBV6-2/TRBV6-3; CDR3: CASSANPNEQFF; DNA: TGTGCCAGCAGTGCTAACCCCAATGAGCAGTTCTTC
length: 14; D: .; J: TRBJ2-7; size: .; V: TRBV6-2/TRBV6-3; CDR3: CASSYSNNPYEQYF; DNA: TGTGCCAGCAGTTACTCGAATAACCCCTACGAGCAGTACTTC
length: 14; D: TRBD1; J: TRBJ2-1; size: .; V: TRBV7-2; CDR3: CASSFPTGAGEQFF; DNA: TGTGCCAGCAGCTTTCCCACAGGGGCCGGTGAGCAGTTCTTC
length: 14; D: .; J: TRBJ2-7; size: few; V: TRBV28; CDR3: CASSEGQIHYEQYF; DNA: TGTGCCAGCAGTGAAGGGCAGATTCACTACGAGCAGTACTTC
length: 15; D: .; J: TRBJ2-7; size: few; V: TRBV7-8; CDR3: CASSLETEISYEQYF; DNA: TGTGCCAGCAGCTTAGAGACCGAAATTTCCTACGAGCAGTACTTC
length: 13; D: .; J: TRBJ1-2; size: few; V: TRBV20-1; CDR3: CSARGDIPYGYTF; DNA: TGCAGTGCTAGGGGAGACATCCCCTATGGCTACACCTTC
length: 15; D: .; J: TRBJ2-7; size: few; V: TRBV12-3/TRBV12-4; CDR3: CASSSLGQASYEQYF; DNA: TGTGCCAGCAGTTCCCTAGGGCAGGCGAGCTACGAGCAGTACTTC
length: 13; D: .; J: TRBJ2-5; size: .; V: TRBV12-3/TRBV12-4; CDR3: CASTTDGEETQYF; DNA: TGTGCCAGCACCACGGACGGAGAAGAGACCCAGTACTTC
length: 15; D: TRBD1; J: TRBJ1-3; size: few; V: TRBV27; CDR3: CASSATGMEGNTIYF; DNA: TGTGCCAGCAGTGCGACAGGGATGGAGGGGAACACCATATATTTT
length: 16; D: TRBD1; J: TRBJ1-4; size: .; V: TRBV12-3/TRBV12-4; CDR3: CASSPLIDRVNEKLFF; DNA: TGTGCCAGCAGTCCCCTCATTGACAGGGTTAATGAAAAACTGTTTTTT